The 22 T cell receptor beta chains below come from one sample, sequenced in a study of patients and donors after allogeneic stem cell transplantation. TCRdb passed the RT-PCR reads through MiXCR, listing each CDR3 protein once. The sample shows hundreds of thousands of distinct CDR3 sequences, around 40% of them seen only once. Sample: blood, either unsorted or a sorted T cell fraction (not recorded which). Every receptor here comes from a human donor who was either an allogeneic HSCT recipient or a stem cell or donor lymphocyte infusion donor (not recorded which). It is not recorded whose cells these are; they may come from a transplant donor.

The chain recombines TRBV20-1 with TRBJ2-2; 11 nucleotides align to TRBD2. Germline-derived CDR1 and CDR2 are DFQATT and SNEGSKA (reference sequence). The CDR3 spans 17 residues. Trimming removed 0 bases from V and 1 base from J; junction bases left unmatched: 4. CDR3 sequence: CSARDYLAGGNTGELFF. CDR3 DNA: TGCAGTGCTAGAGATTACCTAGCGGGGGGGAACACCGGGGAGCTGTTTTTT.

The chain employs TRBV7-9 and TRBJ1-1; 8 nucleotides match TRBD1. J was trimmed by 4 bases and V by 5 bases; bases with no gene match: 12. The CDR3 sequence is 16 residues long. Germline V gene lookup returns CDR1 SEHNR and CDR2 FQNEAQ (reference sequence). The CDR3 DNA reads TGTGCCAGCAGCCCGCGGACAGGGCGGGGGGGCACTGAAGCTTTCTTT. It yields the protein CASSPRTGRGGTEAFF.

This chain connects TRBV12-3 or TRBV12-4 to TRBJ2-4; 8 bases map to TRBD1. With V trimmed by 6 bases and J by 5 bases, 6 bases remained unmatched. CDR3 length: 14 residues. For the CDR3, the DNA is TGTGCCAGCAGGCGCGTGACAGGGGAAAACATTCAGTACTTC. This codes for CASRRVTGENIQYF.

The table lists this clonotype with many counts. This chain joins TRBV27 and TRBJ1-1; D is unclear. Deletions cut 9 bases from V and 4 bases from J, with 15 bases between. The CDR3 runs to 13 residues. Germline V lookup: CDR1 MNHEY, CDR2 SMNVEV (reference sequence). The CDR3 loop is CASMRRRTTEAFF. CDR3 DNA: TGTGCCAGTATGAGGAGACGGACCACTGAAGCTTTCTTT.

This CDR3 reads CASSQTGTMNTEAFF. As DNA, the CDR3 is TGCGCCAGCAGCCAGACAGGGACCATGAACACTGAAGCTTTCTTT. The genes are TRBV5-1 and TRBJ1-1, with TRBD1 matching 7 bases. The CDR3 covers 15 residues. V lost 4 bases, J lost 0 bases, and 6 bases stayed unmatched. Germline V gene sequence: CDR1 SGHRS, CDR2 YFSETQ.

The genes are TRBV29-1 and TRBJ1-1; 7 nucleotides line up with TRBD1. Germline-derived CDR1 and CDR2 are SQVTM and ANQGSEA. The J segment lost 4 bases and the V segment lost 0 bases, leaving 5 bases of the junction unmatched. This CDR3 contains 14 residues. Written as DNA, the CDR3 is TGCAGCGTTGAAGAAGCCTCAGGGGGCACTGAAGCTTTCTTT. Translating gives CSVEEASGGTEAFF.

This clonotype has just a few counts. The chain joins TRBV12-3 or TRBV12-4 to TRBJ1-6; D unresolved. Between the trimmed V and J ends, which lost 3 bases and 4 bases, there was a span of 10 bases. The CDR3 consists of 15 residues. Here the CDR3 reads CASSFRAAYNSPLHF. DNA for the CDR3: TGTGCCAGCAGTTTTCGGGCCGCTTATAATTCACCCCTCCACTTT.

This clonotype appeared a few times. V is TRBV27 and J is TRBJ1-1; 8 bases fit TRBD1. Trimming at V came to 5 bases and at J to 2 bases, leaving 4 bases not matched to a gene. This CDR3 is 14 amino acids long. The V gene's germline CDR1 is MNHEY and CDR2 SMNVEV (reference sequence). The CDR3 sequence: CASSMTGVNTEAFF. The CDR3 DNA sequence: TGTGCCAGCAGTATGACAGGGGTAAACACTGAAGCTTTCTTT.

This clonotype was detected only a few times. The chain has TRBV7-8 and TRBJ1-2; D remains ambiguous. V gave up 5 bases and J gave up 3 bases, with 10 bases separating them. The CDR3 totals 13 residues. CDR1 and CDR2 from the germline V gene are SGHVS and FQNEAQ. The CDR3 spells CASSPTWDYGYTF. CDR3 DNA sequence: TGTGCCAGCAGCCCGACGTGGGACTATGGCTACACCTTC.

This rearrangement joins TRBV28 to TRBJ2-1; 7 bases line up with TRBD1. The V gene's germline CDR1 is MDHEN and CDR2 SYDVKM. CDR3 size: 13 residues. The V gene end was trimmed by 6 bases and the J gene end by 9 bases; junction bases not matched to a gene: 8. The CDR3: CASRETGNREQFF. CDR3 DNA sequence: TGTGCCAGCAGAGAGACAGGGAATCGTGAGCAGTTCTTC.

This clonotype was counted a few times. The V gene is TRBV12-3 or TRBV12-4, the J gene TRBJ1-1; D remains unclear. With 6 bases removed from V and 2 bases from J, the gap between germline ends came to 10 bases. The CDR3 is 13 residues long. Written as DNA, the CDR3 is TGTGCCAGCAGACAAACAGCTAACACTGAAGCTTTCTTT. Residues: CASRQTANTEAFF.

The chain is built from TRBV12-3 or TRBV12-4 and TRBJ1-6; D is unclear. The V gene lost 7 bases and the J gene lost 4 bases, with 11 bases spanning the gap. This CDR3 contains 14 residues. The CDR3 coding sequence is TGTGCCAGCACCCGCGAGGGTTATAATTCACCCCTCCACTTT. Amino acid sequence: CASTREGYNSPLHF.

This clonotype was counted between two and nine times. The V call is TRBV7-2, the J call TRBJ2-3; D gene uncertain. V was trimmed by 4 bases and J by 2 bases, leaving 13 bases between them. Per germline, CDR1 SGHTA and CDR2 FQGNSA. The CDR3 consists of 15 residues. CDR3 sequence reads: CASSSSYWFTDTQYF. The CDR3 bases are TGTGCCAGCAGCTCCTCCTACTGGTTCACAGATACGCAGTATTTT.

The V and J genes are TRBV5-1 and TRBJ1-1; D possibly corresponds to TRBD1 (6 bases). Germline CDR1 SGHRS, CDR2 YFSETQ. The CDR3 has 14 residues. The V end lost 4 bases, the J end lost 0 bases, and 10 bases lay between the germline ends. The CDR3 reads CASSEDRMNTEAFF. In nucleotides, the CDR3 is TGCGCCAGCAGCGAGGACAGAATGAACACTGAAGCTTTCTTT.

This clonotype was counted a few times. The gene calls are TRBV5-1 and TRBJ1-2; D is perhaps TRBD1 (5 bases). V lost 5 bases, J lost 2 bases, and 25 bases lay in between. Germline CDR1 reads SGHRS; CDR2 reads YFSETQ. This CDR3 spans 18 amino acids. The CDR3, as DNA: TGCGCCAGCAGAGGGATGGGGCAGGAGGCCTCTGGGAACTATGGCTACACCTTC. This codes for CASRGMGQEASGNYGYTF.

The CDR3 DNA sequence: TGCGCCAGCAGCCCGGTACTGAGGCGGGAAGGTTCAGAGACCCAGTACTTC. This codes for CASSPVLRREGSETQYF. The rearrangement joins TRBV4-1 to TRBJ2-5; D is possibly TRBD2 (6 bases). Trimming shortened V by 4 bases and J by 4 bases, and 22 bases separated the two germline ends. CDR1 is MGHRA and CDR2 is YSYEKL in the germline V gene. There are 17 residues in the CDR3.

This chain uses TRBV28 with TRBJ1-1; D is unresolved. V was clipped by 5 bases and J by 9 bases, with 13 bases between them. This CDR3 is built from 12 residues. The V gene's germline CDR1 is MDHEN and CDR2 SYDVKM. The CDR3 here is CASSPRNTKAFF. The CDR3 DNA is TGTGCCAGCAGTCCCAGGAATACAAAAGCTTTCTTT.

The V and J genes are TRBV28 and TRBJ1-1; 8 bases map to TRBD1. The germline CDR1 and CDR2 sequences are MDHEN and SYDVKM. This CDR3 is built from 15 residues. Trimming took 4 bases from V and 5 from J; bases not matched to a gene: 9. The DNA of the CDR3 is TGTGCCAGCAGTTCCCGGACAGGGTGGACGACTGAAGCTTTCTTT. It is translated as CASSSRTGWTTEAFF.

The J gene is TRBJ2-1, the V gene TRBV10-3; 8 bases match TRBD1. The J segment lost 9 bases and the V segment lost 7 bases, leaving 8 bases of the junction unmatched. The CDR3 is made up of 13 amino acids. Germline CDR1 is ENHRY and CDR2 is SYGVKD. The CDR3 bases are TGTGCCATCAAGACAGGGGATGGGGGTGAGCAGTTCTTC. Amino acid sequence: CAIKTGDGGEQFF.

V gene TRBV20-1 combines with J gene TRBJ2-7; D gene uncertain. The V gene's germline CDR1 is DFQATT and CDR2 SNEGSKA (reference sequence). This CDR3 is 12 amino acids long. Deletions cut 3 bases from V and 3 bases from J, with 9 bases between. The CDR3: CSASPANYEQYF. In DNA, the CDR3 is TGCAGTGCTAGTCCGGCCAACTACGAGCAGTACTTC.

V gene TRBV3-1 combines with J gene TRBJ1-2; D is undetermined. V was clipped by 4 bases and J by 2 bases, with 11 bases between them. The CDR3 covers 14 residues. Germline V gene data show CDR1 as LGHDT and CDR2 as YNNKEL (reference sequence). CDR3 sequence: CASSRGLGNYGYTF. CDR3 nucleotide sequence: TGTGCCAGCAGCCGAGGACTGGGGAACTATGGCTACACCTTC.

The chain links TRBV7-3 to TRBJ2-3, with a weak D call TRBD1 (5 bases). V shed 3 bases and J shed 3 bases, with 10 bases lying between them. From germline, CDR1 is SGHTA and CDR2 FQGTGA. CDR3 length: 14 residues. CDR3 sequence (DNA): TGTGCCAGCAGCTTGGGCAGGGAAACAGATACGCAGTATTTT. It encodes CASSLGRETDTQYF.